This passage covers 13 T cell receptor beta chains from one sample sequenced in a study of blood T cell repertoires in COVID-19. The repertoire was sequenced with immunoSEQ multiplex PCR; TCRdb's copy has only in-frame clones and lacks some. The sample shows about 220,000 clones, 80% to 85% of them seen only once. Sequenced material: peripheral blood. The receptor source for this set is a woman aged 60-75 years who had recovered from COVID-19.

V and J are TRBV12-5 and TRBJ2-7, with unresolved D. Looked up from germline, CDR1 is LGHNT and CDR2 is FRNRAP. The CDR3 has 12 amino acids. V lost 0 bases and J 5 bases, leaving 5 bases between the germline ends. CDR3: CASGLVRNEQYF. In nucleotides, the CDR3 is TGTGCTAGTGGTTTGGTCAGGAACGAGCAGTACTTC.

This chain uses TRBV9 with TRBJ2-7, with 10 bases lining up with TRBD2. This CDR3 region has 15 residues. CDR1 and CDR2 (germline): SGDLS, YYNGEE. V lost 3 bases, J lost 4 bases, and 7 bases stayed unmatched. The CDR3 sequence is CASSESSGGAYEQYF. The CDR3 nucleotides read TGTGCCAGCAGCGAATCTAGCGGGGGCGCGTACGAGCAGTACTTC.

The chain has TRBV11-2 and TRBJ2-5; TRBD2 is a possible D gene (6 bases). Looked up from germline, CDR1 is SGHAT and CDR2 is FQNNGV. The V and J ends lost 4 bases and 6 bases respectively, with 15 bases between them. The CDR3 has 14 amino acids. CDR3 residues: CASSSPRGGKTQYF. The CDR3, as DNA: TGTGCCAGCAGCTCACCGCGGGGCGGGAAGACCCAGTACTTC. The variable domain in full, with the rest retrieved from reference TRBV11-2 and TRBJ2-5, is EAGVAQSPRYKIIEKRQSVAFWCNPISGHATLYWYQQILGQGPKLLIQFQNNGVVDDSQLPKDRFSAERLKGVDSTLKIQPAKLEDSAVYLCASSSPRGGKTQYFGPGTRLLVL.

The V gene is TRBV30, the J gene TRBJ1-4, with 7 bases identical to TRBD1. The CDR3 is 14 amino acids. Germline V gene data show CDR1 as GTSNPN and CDR2 as SVGIG (reference sequence). V was clipped by 5 bases and J by 8 bases; unmatched bases: 11. CDR3: CAWVAKQGSEKLFF. CDR3 sequence (DNA): TGTGCCTGGGTAGCGAAACAGGGGAGCGAAAAACTGTTTTTT.

This chain links TRBV7-2 with TRBJ1-2; 9 bases line up with TRBD1. Germline V gene lookup returns CDR1 SGHTA and CDR2 FQGNSA. The ends lost 2 bases at V and 8 bases at J; junction bases unmatched: 9. The CDR3 loop spans 15 amino acids. In DNA form, the CDR3 reads TGTGCCAGCAGCTTATCCGGGACAGGGTCAAACGGCTACACCTTC. It specifies CASSLSGTGSNGYTF. The entire variable domain, with the rest obtained from reference TRBV7-2 and TRBJ1-2, is as follows: GAGVSQSPSNKVTEKGKDVELRCDPISGHTALYWYRQSLGQGLEFLIYFQGNSAPDKSGLPSDRFSAERTGGSVSTLTIQRTQQEDSAVYLCASSLSGTGSNGYTFGSGTRLTVV.

Concerning this clone: An end of the junction does not agree with germline; a read error may underlie this. The chain couples TRBV2 to TRBJ2-7, with D possibly being TRBD1 (6 bases). There are 11 residues in the CDR3. Germline V gene sequence: CDR1 SNHLY, CDR2 FYNNEI. The CDR3 coding sequence is TGTGCCAGCAAGGGACACCCTTTGGAGCATTTC. Translation: CASKGHPLEHF.

This clone was observed once. The rearrangement uses TRBV11-2 and TRBJ2-5; 11 bases match TRBD1. V was clipped by 6 bases and J by 7 bases; unmatched bases: 13. Germline assignment: CDR1 SGHAT and CDR2 FQNNGV. The CDR3 runs to 16 residues. The CDR3 sequence is CASSHPGQGDRGTQYF. CDR3 in DNA: TGTGCCAGCAGTCACCCGGGACAGGGGGATCGGGGGACCCAGTACTTC.

V and J are TRBV5-1 and TRBJ1-2, with D uncertain. V lost 5 bases and J 3 bases, leaving 5 bases between the germline ends. This CDR3 has 11 amino acids. Germline V lookup: CDR1 SGHRS, CDR2 YFSETQ. Here the CDR3 DNA reads TGCGCCAGCAGGGCCGACTATGGCTACACCTTC. As protein: CASRADYGYTF.

V gene TRBV12-5 combines with J gene TRBJ2-2; 10 bases align to TRBD2. Germline V gene data show CDR1 as LGHNT and CDR2 as FRNRAP. The CDR3 length is 17 residues. The trim removed 0 bases at V and 8 bases at J, leaving 9 bases unmatched. The CDR3 DNA follows: TGTGCTAGTGGTTTGGTACTAAGCGGGGGGGCCCCGGGGGAGCTGTTTTTT. Amino acid sequence: CASGLVLSGGAPGELFF.

This clone appeared a single time. V and J are TRBV18 and TRBJ2-5; 8 bases are shared with TRBD2. The CDR3 covers 15 residues. Germline V lookup: CDR1 KGHSH, CDR2 LQKENI. After removal of 2 bases from V and 10 bases from J, the junction contained 12 bases not matched to a gene. The CDR3 protein is CASSPGAGGPRSQYF. In DNA, the CDR3 is TGTGCCAGCTCACCAGGGGCGGGGGGCCCACGGAGCCAGTACTTC.

This sequence joins TRBV13 and TRBJ2-4, with D possibly matching TRBD2 (5 bases). CDR3 length equals 13 residues. V lost 5 bases and J 11 bases, leaving 16 bases between the germline ends. Looked up from germline, CDR1 is PRHDT and CDR2 is FYEKMQ (reference sequence). The CDR3 sequence: CASSQWQRPVQYF. CDR3 nucleotide sequence: TGTGCCAGCAGCCAGTGGCAGCGGCCTGTTCAGTACTTC. The variable domain in full, completed from reference TRBV13 and TRBJ2-4, reads AAGVIQSPRHLIKEKRETATLKCYPIPRHDTVYWYQQGPGQDPQFLISFYEKMQSDKGSIPDRFSAQQFSDYHSELNMSSLELGDSALYFCASSQWQRPVQYFGAGTRLSVL.

The chain uses TRBV6-5 and TRBJ2-7, with 7 nucleotides matching TRBD2. The CDR3 covers 15 residues. The J segment lost 5 bases and the V segment lost 0 bases, leaving 7 bases of the junction unmatched. Germline CDR1 MNHEY, CDR2 SVGAGI. The CDR3 reads CASSYSWTSGDEQYF. CDR3 nucleotide sequence: TGTGCCAGCAGTTACTCGTGGACTAGTGGGGACGAGCAGTACTTC.

The rearrangement joins TRBV4-2 to TRBJ2-5, with 7 nucleotides matching TRBD2. V was pared by 1 base and J by 7 bases, with 12 bases of the junction left unmatched. The germline V gene has CDR1 LGHNA and CDR2 YNFKEQ. The CDR3 consists of 16 residues. Here the CDR3 DNA reads TGTGCCAGCAGCCAAGTAAGCGGGGCCACCGTGGGGACCCAGTACTTC. Residues: CASSQVSGATVGTQYF.